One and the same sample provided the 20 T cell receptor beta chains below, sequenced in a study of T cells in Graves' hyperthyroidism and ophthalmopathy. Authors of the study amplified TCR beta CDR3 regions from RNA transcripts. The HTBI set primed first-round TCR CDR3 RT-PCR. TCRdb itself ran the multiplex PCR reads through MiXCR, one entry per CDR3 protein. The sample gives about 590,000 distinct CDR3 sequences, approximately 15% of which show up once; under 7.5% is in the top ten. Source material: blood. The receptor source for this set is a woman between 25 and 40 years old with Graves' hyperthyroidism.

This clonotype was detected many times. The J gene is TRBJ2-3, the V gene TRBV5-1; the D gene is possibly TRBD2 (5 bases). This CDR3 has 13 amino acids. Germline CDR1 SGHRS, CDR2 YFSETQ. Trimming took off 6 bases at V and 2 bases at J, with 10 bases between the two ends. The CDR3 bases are TGCGCCAGCACGGAGCGGAACACAGATACGCAGTATTTT. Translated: CASTERNTDTQYF.

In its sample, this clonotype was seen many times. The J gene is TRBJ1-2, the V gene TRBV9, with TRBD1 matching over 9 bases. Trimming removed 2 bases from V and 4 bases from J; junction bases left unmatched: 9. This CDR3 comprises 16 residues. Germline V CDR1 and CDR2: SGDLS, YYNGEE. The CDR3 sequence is CASSVGTGRFSYGYTF. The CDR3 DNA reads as TGTGCCAGCAGCGTCGGGACAGGGCGTTTTAGCTATGGCTACACCTTC.

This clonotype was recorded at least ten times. The DNA of the CDR3 is TGTGCCAGCAGCTTAGGGAGCCCTAGCTCTGGAAACACCATATATTTT. This codes for CASSLGSPSSGNTIYF. The rearrangement links TRBV7-3 to TRBJ1-3; no reliable D call. CDR3 length: 16 amino acids. V was trimmed by 2 bases and J by 0 bases, leaving 11 bases between them. From germline, CDR1 is SGHTA and CDR2 FQGTGA.

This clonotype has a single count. CDR3 loop: CSATPATVLTYNEQFF. CDR3 in DNA: TGCAGTGCTACCCCTGCGACAGTCCTTACCTACAATGAGCAGTTCTTC. This chain uses TRBV20-1 with TRBJ2-1, with a possible D match to TRBD1 (5 bases). In germline, CDR1 is DFQATT, CDR2 SNEGSKA (reference sequence). CDR3 length equals 16 residues. The V and J ends lost 4 bases and 2 bases respectively, with 18 bases between them.

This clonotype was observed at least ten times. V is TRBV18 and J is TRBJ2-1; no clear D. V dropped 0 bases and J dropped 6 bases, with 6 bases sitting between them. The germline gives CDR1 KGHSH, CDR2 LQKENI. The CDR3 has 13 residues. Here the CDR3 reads CASSPPGGNEQFF. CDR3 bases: TGTGCCAGCTCACCACCGGGTGGCAATGAGCAGTTCTTC.

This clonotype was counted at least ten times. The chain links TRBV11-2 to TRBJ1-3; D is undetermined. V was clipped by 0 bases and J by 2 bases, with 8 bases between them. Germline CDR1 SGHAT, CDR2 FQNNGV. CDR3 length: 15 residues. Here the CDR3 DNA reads TGTGCCAGCAGCTTAGAATGGGCCCCTGGAAACACCATATATTTT. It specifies CASSLEWAPGNTIYF.

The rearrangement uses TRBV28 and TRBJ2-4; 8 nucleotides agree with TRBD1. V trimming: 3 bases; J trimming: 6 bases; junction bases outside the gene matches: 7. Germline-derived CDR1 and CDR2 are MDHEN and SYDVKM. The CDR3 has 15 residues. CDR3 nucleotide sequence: TGTGCCAGCAGTTTCGTCGGGACAGGACTAAACATTCAGTACTTC. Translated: CASSFVGTGLNIQYF.

CDR3 sequence: CASSQAALAGAYEQYF. DNA of the CDR3: TGTGCCAGCAGCCAAGCCGCCCTAGCGGGAGCCTACGAGCAGTACTTC. The chain joins TRBV3-1 to TRBJ2-7, with TRBD2 matching over 10 bases. The CDR3 covers 16 residues. V dropped 1 base and J dropped 2; count of bases not matched to a gene: 5. Germline V CDR1 and CDR2: LGHDT, YNNKEL (reference sequence).

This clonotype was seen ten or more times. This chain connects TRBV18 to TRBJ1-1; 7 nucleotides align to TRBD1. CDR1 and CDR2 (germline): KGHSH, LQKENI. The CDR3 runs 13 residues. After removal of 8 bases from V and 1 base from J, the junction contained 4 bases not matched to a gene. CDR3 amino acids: CASSGQENTEAFF. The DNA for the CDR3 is TGTGCCAGCAGTGGACAGGAGAACACTGAAGCTTTCTTT.

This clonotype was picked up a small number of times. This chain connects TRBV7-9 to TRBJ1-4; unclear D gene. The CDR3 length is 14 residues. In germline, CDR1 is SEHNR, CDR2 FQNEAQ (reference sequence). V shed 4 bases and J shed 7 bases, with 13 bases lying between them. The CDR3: CASSYRGKGEKLFF. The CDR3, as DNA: TGTGCCAGCAGCTACCGCGGGAAAGGTGAAAAACTGTTTTTT.

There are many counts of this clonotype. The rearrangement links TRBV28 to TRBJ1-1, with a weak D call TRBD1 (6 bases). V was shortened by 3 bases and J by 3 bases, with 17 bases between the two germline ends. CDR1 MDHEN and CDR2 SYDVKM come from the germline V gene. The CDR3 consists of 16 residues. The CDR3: CASSFVQGPGYTEAFF. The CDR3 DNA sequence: TGTGCCAGCAGTTTCGTACAGGGCCCGGGGTACACTGAAGCTTTCTTT.

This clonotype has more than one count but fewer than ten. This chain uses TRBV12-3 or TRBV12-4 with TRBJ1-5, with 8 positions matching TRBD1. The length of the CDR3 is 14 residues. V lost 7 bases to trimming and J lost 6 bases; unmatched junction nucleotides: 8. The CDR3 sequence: CASTVQGAGQPQHF. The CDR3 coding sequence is TGTGCCAGCACCGTGCAGGGGGCAGGTCAGCCCCAGCATTTT.

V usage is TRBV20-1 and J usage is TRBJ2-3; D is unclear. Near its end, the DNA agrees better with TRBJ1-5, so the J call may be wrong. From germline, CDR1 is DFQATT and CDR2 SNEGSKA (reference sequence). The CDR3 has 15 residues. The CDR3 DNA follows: TGCAGTGCTAGCCTTAGGACCCACGGCGCAGATACGCAGCATTTT. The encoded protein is CSASLRTHGADTQHF.

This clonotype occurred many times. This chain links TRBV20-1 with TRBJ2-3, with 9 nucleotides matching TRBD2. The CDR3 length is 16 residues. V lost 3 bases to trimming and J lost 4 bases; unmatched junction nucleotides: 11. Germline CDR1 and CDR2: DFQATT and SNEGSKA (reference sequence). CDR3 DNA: TGCAGTGCTAGCGGGGATTTAGCGGGAGACTCAGATACGCAGTATTTT. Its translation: CSASGDLAGDSDTQYF.

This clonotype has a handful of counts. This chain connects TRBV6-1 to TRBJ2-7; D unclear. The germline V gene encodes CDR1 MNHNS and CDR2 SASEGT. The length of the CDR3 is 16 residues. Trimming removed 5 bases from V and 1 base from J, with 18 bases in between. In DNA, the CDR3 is TGTGCCAGCAGTCGGGTCGGAGATGTAGAATCCTACGAGCAGTACTTC. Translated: CASSRVGDVESYEQYF.

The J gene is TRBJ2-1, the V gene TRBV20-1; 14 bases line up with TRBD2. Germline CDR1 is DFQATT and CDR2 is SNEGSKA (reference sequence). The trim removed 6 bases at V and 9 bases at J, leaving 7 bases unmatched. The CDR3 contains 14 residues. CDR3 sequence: CSAGGLAGGGEQFF. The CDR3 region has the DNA TGCAGTGCCGGCGGACTAGCGGGAGGTGGTGAGCAGTTCTTC.

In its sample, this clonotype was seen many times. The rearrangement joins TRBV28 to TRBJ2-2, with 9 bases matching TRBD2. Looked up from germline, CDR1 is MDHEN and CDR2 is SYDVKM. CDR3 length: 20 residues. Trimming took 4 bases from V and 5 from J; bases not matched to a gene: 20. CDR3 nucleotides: TGTGCCAGCAGTTCGCGGACTGTCCCGGGTGGAGCGGGAGGAACCGGGGAGCTGTTTTTT. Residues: CASSSRTVPGGAGGTGELFF.

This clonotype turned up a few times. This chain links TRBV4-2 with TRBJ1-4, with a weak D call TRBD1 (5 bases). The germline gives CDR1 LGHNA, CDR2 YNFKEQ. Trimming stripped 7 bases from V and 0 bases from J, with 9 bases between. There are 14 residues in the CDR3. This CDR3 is CASTDRATNEKLFF. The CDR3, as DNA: TGTGCCAGCACCGACAGAGCAACTAATGAAAAACTGTTTTTT.

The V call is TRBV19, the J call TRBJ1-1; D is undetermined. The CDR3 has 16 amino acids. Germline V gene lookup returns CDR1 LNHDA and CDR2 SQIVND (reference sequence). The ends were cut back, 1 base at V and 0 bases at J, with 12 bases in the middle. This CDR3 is CASSIVGRFLNTEAFF. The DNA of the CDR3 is TGTGCCAGTAGTATAGTTGGACGGTTCCTGAACACTGAAGCTTTCTTT.

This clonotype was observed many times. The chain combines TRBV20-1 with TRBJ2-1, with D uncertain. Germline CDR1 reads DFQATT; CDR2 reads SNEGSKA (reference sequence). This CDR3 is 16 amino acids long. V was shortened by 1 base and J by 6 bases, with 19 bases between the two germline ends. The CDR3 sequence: CSARALSELGLNEQFF. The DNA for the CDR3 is TGCAGTGCTAGAGCTCTCTCGGAGTTGGGCCTCAATGAGCAGTTCTTC.